This TCR beta chain was sequenced in a study of cytotoxic CD8 clonotypes in ibrutinib-treated CLL. This CDR3 region has 15 residues. From germline, CDR1 is MNHEY and CDR2 SVGAGI. J was trimmed by 0 bases and V by 2 bases; bases with no gene match: 2. The method was immunoSEQ multiplex PCR; TCRdb's version includes in-frame clones alone and lacks a portion of them. The table has 65,000 to 85,000 clones, around nine tenths seen once; the top ten hold under 4%. The chain couples TRBV6-5 to TRBJ1-2; TRBD1 aligns across 8 bases. Sequencing used PBMCs, obtained after 12 months of ibrutinib treatment. This receptor was taken from a human donor with chronic lymphocytic leukemia. Written as DNA, the CDR3 is TGTGCCAGCAGTTACGGACAGGGAACTAACTATGGCTACACCTTC. Protein product: CASSYGQGTNYGYTF.